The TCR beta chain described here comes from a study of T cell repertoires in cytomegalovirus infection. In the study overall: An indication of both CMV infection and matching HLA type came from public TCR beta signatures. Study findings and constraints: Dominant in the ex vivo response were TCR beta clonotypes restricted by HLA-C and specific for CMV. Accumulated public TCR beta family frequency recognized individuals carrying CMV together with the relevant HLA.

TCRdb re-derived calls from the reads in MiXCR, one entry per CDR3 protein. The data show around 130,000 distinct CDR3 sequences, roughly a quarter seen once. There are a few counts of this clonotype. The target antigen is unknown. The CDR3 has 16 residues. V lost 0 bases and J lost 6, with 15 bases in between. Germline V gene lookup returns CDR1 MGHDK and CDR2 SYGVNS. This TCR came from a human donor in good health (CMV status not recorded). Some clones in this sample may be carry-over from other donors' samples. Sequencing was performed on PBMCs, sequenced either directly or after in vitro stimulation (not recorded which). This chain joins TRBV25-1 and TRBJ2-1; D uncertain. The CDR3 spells CASSEYRSALGNEQFF. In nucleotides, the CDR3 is TGTGCCAGCAGTGAATATCGCAGCGCCCTTGGCAATGAGCAGTTCTTC.